The 12 T cell receptor beta chains below were found in one sample sequenced in a study of response to subunit inactivated influenza vaccine. TCRdb reprocessed the RT-PCR reads with MiXCR, giving one entry per CDR3 protein. The table lists about half a million distinct CDR3 sequences, over 9.5% of them singletons. The source was PBMCs from blood, collected 45 days after vaccination. These receptors were taken from a man between 45 and 60 years old who received an inactivated influenza vaccine.

This clonotype was recorded once. The rearrangement links TRBV4-2 to TRBJ1-5; no clear D. Trimming cost V 1 base and J 0 bases, with 7 bases left between them. Per germline, CDR1 LGHNA and CDR2 YNFKEQ. The CDR3 is made up of 15 amino acids. The CDR3: CASSQAPHSNQPQHF. The CDR3 DNA reads TGTGCCAGCAGCCAAGCTCCACATAGCAATCAGCCCCAGCATTTT.

CDR3 sequence: CASSLEGLYYEQYF. The DNA for the CDR3 is TGTGCCAGCAGCTTAGAGGGACTCTACTACGAGCAGTACTTC. The chain recombines TRBV7-9 with TRBJ2-7; TRBD2 might be the D (6 bases). There are 14 residues in the CDR3. Germline V lookup: CDR1 SEHNR, CDR2 FQNEAQ (reference sequence). V lost 1 base to trimming and J lost 3 bases, with 10 bases between them.

The V and J genes are TRBV18 and TRBJ2-7, with D hard to call. CDR3 size: 14 residues. V was clipped by 2 bases and J by 4 bases, with 12 bases between them. The germline CDR1 and CDR2 sequences are KGHSH and LQKENI. This chain's CDR3 is CASSPRTENYEQYF. In DNA form, the CDR3 reads TGTGCCAGCTCACCAAGAACAGAGAATTACGAGCAGTACTTC. Variable domain in full (rest from reference TRBV18 and TRBJ2-7): NAGVMQNPRHLVRRRGQEARLRCSPMKGHSHVYWYRQLPEEGLKFMVYLQKENIIDESGMPKERFSAEFPKEGPSILRIQQVVRGDSAAYFCASSPRTENYEQYFGPGTRLTVT.

V is TRBV7-9 and J is TRBJ2-7; TRBD2 agrees at 13 bases. CDR3 length: 16 amino acids. V shed 5 bases, J shed 7 bases, and the junction held 11 bases outside the gene matches. CDR1 and CDR2 (germline): SEHNR, FQNEAQ (reference sequence). The CDR3 reads CASSPILAGGPREQYF. CDR3 DNA: TGTGCCAGCAGCCCGATACTAGCGGGAGGGCCGCGAGAGCAGTACTTC.

The rearrangement joins TRBV20-1 to TRBJ2-2; D is undetermined. Trimming took off 3 bases at V and 4 bases at J, with 12 bases between the two ends. CDR1 and CDR2 (germline): DFQATT, SNEGSKA (reference sequence). The CDR3 has 14 residues. CDR3 DNA: TGCAGTGCTAGTCCGTATATACTCACCGGGGAGCTGTTTTTT. Protein sequence: CSASPYILTGELFF.

This clonotype has at least ten counts. This chain joins TRBV6-6 and TRBJ1-1; no reliable D call. CDR3 size: 13 residues. From germline, CDR1 is MNHNY and CDR2 SVGAGI (reference sequence). V was shortened by 5 bases and J by 1 base, with 8 bases between the two germline ends. CDR3 nucleotides: TGTGCCAGCAGTCTACCTTCGAACACTGAAGCTTTCTTT. This encodes CASSLPSNTEAFF.

As regards this clonotype: Its ends do not fully match the called genes, so a read error is possible. The chain carries TRBV4-3 and TRBJ2-5; the match to TRBD2 covers 10 bases. The CDR3 covers 15 residues. Germline values: CDR1 LGHNA, CDR2 YSLEER. This CDR3 reads CDSSQGSSGGETQYF. In nucleotides, the CDR3 is TGCGACAGCAGCCAAGGTTCTAGCGGGGGAGAGACCCAGTACTTC.

The chain recombines TRBV25-1 with TRBJ2-4; TRBD1 might be the D (6 bases). Trimming took 4 bases from V and 9 from J, leaving 13 bases between them. The CDR3 totals 13 residues. Germline CDR1 MGHDK, CDR2 SYGVNS. CDR3 DNA sequence: TGTGCCAGCAGTGCCCAAACAGGGCGCATTCAGTACTTC. This codes for CASSAQTGRIQYF.

The chain is built from TRBV7-2 and TRBJ2-1; perhaps TRBD2 as D (6 bases). This CDR3 is built from 15 residues. Germline CDR1 is SGHTA and CDR2 is FQGNSA. The V gene lost 6 bases and the J gene lost 0 bases, with 12 bases spanning the gap. CDR3 nucleotides: TGTGCCAGCAGACAGGAGGGGTACTCCTACAATGAGCAGTTCTTC. Protein sequence: CASRQEGYSYNEQFF.

This chain joins TRBV15 and TRBJ2-7, with D unclear. V was shortened by 3 bases and J by 6 bases, with 21 bases between the two germline ends. Per the germline V gene, CDR1 is LNHNV and CDR2 is YYDKDF (reference sequence). The CDR3 covers 16 residues. CDR3 residues: CATSSPLMAPDLEQYF. CDR3 nucleotide sequence: TGTGCCACCAGCAGTCCTCTTATGGCACCGGATCTCGAGCAGTACTTC.

This clonotype has at least ten counts. The rearrangement joins TRBV10-3 to TRBJ2-5; a possible D gene is TRBD2 (5 bases). This CDR3 is 15 amino acids long. The V gene's germline CDR1 is ENHRY and CDR2 SYGVKD. V was cut by 4 bases and J by 3 bases, with 15 bases left in between. The CDR3 reads CAISGFSAREETQYF. CDR3 nucleotides: TGTGCCATCAGTGGGTTCTCGGCGCGGGAAGAGACCCAGTACTTC.

There are a few counts of this clonotype. V usage is TRBV24-1 and J usage is TRBJ2-3; D is perhaps TRBD1 (5 bases). This CDR3 contains 15 residues. Trimming removed 3 bases from V and 5 bases from J, with 14 bases in between. From germline, CDR1 is KGHDR and CDR2 SFDVKD. CDR3 sequence reads: CATSDPTEKGDTQYF. The CDR3 coding sequence is TGTGCCACCAGTGATCCGACAGAGAAGGGAGATACGCAGTATTTT.